The rows below give T cell receptor beta chains drawn from one sample of a study of somatic mutations in cytotoxic T cells in rheumatoid arthritis. Repertoires were generated with immunoSEQ multiplex PCR, while TCRdb's copy carries only in-frame clones and drops some. Among about 20,000 clones listed, 70% to 90% were seen once. Sequencing used CD8+ T cells sorted from blood. The source is a middle-aged man in good health. CDR3s include the opening cysteine and the closing phenylalanine or tryptophan. D genes are given only for firm matches. Clone size is given for some rows only: seen once, a few or many times, or a class if the clone is expanded.

D	V	J	size	CDR3	DNA
TRBD1	TRBV19	TRBJ1-2	.	CASSTLSRGWDGYTF	TGTGCCAGTAGTACGCTCTCCAGGGGGTGGGATGGCTACACCTTC
TRBD1	TRBV9	TRBJ2-7	.	CASSVGDSLYEQYF	TGTGCCAGCAGCGTAGGGGACAGCCTCTACGAGCAGTACTTC
TRBD2	TRBV7-2	TRBJ2-2	once	CASSLGLAGETNTGELFF	TGTGCCAGCAGCTTGGGACTAGCGGGAGAGACGAACACCGGGGAGCTGTTTTTT
TRBD1	TRBV6-5	TRBJ2-7	.	CASSYGTGVYEQYF	TGTGCCAGCAGTTATGGGACAGGGGTCTACGAGCAGTACTTC
TRBD2	TRBV9	TRBJ2-1	.	CASSVIAGLYNEQFF	TGTGCCAGCAGCGTTATAGCGGGACTATACAATGAGCAGTTCTTC
TRBD2	TRBV5-4	TRBJ2-3	.	CASSTPGLAGPSSTDTQYF	TGTGCCAGCAGCACCCCGGGACTAGCGGGGCCGTCTAGCACAGATACGCAGTATTTT
.	TRBV7-9	TRBJ2-1	.	CASSLSAGLSYNEQFF	TGTGCCAGCAGCTTATCCGCGGGGCTATCCTACAATGAGCAGTTCTTC
.	TRBV14	TRBJ2-5	large	CASSQDRKTQYF	TGTGCCAGCAGCCAAGATCGGAAGACCCAGTACTTC
.	TRBV6-4	TRBJ2-5	.	CACYPSGGCKTQYF	TGTGCCTGCTATCCGTCCGGCGGCTGCAAGACCCAGTACTTC
.	TRBV7-9	TRBJ2-3	once	CASSLVGGYGPSADTQYF	TGTGCCAGCAGCTTAGTTGGTGGTTATGGCCCTAGCGCAGATACGCAGTATTTT
TRBD2	TRBV7-6	TRBJ2-1	.	CASSVSTSGRALFF	TGTGCCAGCAGCGTCTCTACTAGCGGGAGGGCCTTGTTCTTC
TRBD1	TRBV28	TRBJ2-7	.	CASSLRDRHHEQYF	TGTGCCAGCAGTTTAAGGGACAGGCACCACGAGCAGTACTTC
.	TRBV5-5	TRBJ1-1	few	CASSLEGDIEAFF	TGTGCCAGCAGCTTGGAGGGGGACATTGAAGCTTTCTTT
.	TRBV5-5	TRBJ2-7	.	CASSLVGSYEQYF	TGTGCCAGCAGCTTGGTCGGATCCTACGAGCAGTACTTC
TRBD2	TRBV30	TRBJ2-1	few	CAWSEGRDGNEQFF	TGTGCCTGGAGTGAAGGGAGGGACGGCAATGAGCAGTTCTTC
.	TRBV27	TRBJ1-1	.	CASSDLTGSEAFF	TGTGCCAGCAGTGATCTTACAGGGTCCGAAGCTTTCTTT
.	TRBV29-1	TRBJ2-7	.	CSVRDTSYEQYF	TGCAGCGTTCGGGACACCTCCTACGAGCAGTACTTC
.	TRBV11-2	TRBJ2-7	.	CASSHLAPTYEQYF	TGTGCCAGCAGCCATCTAGCGCCCACCTACGAGCAGTACTTC
TRBD1	TRBV30	TRBJ1-2	.	CAWSDEGGAGGYTF	TGTGCCTGGAGTGACGAAGGGGGCGCGGGGGGCTACACCTTC
.	TRBV4-2	TRBJ2-6	medium-sized	CASSQDGSGANVLTF	TGTGCCAGCAGCCAAGATGGCTCTGGGGCCAACGTCCTGACTTTC
TRBD2	TRBV19	TRBJ2-3	.	CASSVRGRGSTDTQYF	TGTGCCAGTAGCGTACGGGGGAGGGGTTCCACAGATACGCAGTATTTT
.	TRBV25-1	TRBJ2-1	.	CASSAPRDEMRFF	TGTGCCAGCAGTGCGCCCAGGGACGAAATGAGGTTCTTC
TRBD1	TRBV5-4	TRBJ2-7	.	CASSFSGGYEQYF	TGTGCCAGCAGCTTTTCAGGGGGCTACGAGCAGTACTTC
.	TRBV6-1	TRBJ1-2	.	CASTEGGTSDGYTF	TGTGCCAGCACCGAGGGGGGTACTAGCGATGGCTACACCTTC
.	TRBV28	TRBJ2-7	.	CASSLSRGSYEQYF	TGTGCCAGCAGTTTATCCCGCGGTTCCTACGAGCAGTACTTC
.	TRBV6-1	TRBJ2-7	.	CASSGGTSGVEQYF	TGTGCCAGCAGTGGGGGGACATCCGGGGTCGAGCAGTACTTC
TRBD1	TRBV5-1	TRBJ2-7	.	CASSLGGFLGTGVREQYF	TGCGCCAGCAGCTTGGGAGGTTTTTTAGGGACAGGGGTTCGGGAGCAGTACTTC
.	TRBV2	TRBJ1-3	.	CASSASGGRYTGNTIYF	TGTGCCAGCAGCGCGTCGGGAGGGCGCTATACCGGAAACACCATATATTTT
.	TRBV4-2	TRBJ2-7	.	CASSVGTGSYEQYF	TGTGCCAGCAGTGTAGGAACAGGTTCCTACGAGCAGTACTTC
TRBD1	TRBV6-1	TRBJ2-5	few	CASLRDRGTQYF	TGTGCCAGCCTCCGGGACAGGGGGACCCAGTACTTC